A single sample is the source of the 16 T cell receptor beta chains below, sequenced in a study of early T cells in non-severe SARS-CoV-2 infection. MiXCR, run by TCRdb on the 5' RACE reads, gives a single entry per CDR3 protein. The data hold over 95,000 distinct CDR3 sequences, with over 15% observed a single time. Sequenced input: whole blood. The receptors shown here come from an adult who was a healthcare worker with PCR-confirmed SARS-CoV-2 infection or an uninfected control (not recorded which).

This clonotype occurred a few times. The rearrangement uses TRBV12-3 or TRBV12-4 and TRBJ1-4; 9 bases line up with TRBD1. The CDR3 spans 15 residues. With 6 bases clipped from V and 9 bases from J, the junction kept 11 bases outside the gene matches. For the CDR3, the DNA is TGTGCCAGCAGCCTATCGGGGACAGGGTTAAAAAAACTGTTTTTT. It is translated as CASSLSGTGLKKLFF.

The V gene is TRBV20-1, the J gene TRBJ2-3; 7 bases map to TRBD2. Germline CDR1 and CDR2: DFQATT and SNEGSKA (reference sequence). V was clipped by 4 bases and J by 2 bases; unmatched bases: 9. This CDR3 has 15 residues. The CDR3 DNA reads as TGCAGTGCTATCCGGGAGGCGCGGGTCACAGATACGCAGTATTTT. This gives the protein CSAIREARVTDTQYF.

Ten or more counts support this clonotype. CDR3 in DNA: TGTGCCACCAGAGGGACCGTCCATTCTGAAGCTTTCTTT. It encodes CATRGTVHSEAFF. The rearrangement links TRBV24-1 to TRBJ1-1, with TRBD1 as a possible D gene (5 bases). The CDR3 is 13 residues long. The V gene lost 7 bases and the J gene lost 6 bases, with 14 bases spanning the gap. CDR1 is KGHDR, CDR2 SFDVKD, per germline.

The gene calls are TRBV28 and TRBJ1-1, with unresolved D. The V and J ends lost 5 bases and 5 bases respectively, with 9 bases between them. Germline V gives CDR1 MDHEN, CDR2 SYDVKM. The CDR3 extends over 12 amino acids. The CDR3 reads CASSPPRTEAFF. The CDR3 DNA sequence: TGTGCCAGCAGTCCACCGCGGACTGAAGCTTTCTTT.

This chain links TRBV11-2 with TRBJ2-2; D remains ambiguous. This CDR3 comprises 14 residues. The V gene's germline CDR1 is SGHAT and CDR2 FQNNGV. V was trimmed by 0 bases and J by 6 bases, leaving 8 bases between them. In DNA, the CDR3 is TGTGCCAGCAGCTTAGAGGCCCGAGCCGGGGAGCTGTTTTTT. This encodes CASSLEARAGELFF. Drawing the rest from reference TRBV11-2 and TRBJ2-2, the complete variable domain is EAGVAQSPRYKIIEKRQSVAFWCNPISGHATLYWYQQILGQGPKLLIQFQNNGVVDDSQLPKDRFSAERLKGVDSTLKIQPAKLEDSAVYLCASSLEARAGELFFGEGSRLTVL.

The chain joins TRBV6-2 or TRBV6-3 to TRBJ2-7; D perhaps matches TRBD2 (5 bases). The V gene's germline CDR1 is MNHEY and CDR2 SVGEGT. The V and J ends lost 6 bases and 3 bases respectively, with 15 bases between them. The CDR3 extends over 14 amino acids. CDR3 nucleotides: TGTGCCAGCAGCTTGAGGGATAACGTCTACGAGCAGTACTTC. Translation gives CASSLRDNVYEQYF.

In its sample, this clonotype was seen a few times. CDR3 residues: CASSQGAQPQHF. CDR3 sequence (DNA): TGTGCCAGCAGCCAAGGGGCCCAACCCCAGCATTTT. The chain couples TRBV3-1 to TRBJ1-5; D ambiguous. CDR1 and CDR2 from the germline V gene are LGHDT and YNNKEL (reference sequence). Trimming stripped 1 base from V and 10 bases from J, with 8 bases between. CDR3 length equals 12 residues.

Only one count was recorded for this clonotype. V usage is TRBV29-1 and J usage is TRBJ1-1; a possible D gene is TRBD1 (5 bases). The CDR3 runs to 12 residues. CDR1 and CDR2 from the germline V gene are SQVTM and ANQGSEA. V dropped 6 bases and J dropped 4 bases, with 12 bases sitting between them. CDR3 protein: CSVDRGGTEAFF. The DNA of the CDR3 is TGCAGCGTCGATAGGGGAGGCACTGAAGCTTTCTTT.

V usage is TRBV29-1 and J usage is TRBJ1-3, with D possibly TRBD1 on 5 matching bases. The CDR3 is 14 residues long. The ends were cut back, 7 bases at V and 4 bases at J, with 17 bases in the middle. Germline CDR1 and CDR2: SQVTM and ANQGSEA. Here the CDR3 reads CSATLQGRGNTIYF. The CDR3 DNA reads TGCAGCGCTACCCTTCAGGGAAGGGGAAACACCATATATTTT. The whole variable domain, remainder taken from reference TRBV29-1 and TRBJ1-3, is SAVISQKPSRDICQRGTSLTIQCQVDSQVTMMFWYRQQPGQSLTLIATANQGSEATYESGFVIDKFPISRPNLTFSTLTVSNMSPEDSSIYLCSATLQGRGNTIYFGEGSWLTVV.

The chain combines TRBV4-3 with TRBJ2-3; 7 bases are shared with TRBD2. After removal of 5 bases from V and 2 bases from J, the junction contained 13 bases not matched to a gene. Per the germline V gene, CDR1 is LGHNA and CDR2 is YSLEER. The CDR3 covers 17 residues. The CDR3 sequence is CASSYEIGGGLTDTQYF. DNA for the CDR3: TGCGCCAGCAGCTACGAAATTGGGGGAGGGCTCACAGATACGCAGTATTTT.

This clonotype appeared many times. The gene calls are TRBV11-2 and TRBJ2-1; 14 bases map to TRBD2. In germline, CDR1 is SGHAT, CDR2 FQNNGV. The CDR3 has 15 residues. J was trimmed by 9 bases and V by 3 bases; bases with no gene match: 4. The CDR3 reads CASSFGLAGGGEQFF. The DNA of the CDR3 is TGTGCCAGCAGCTTTGGACTAGCGGGAGGCGGTGAGCAGTTCTTC.

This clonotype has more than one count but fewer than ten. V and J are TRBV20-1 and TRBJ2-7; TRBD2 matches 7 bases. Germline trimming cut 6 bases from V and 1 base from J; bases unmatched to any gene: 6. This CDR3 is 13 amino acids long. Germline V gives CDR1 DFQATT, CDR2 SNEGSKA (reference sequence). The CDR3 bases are TGCAGTGCCATGGGACTACAGTCCTACGAGCAGTACTTC. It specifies CSAMGLQSYEQYF.

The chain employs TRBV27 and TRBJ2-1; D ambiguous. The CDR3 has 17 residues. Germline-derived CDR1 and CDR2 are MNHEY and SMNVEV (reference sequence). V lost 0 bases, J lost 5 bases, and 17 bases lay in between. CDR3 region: CASSLSFLGMGNNEQFF. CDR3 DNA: TGTGCCAGCAGTTTATCTTTTCTAGGGATGGGGAACAATGAGCAGTTCTTC.

The CDR3, as DNA: TGTGCCAGCAGAAAACAGGAGAACTATGGCTACACCTTC. As protein: CASRKQENYGYTF. The chain employs TRBV12-3 or TRBV12-4 and TRBJ1-2; tentatively, D is TRBD1 (5 bases). Trimming took 6 bases from V and 2 from J, leaving 10 bases between them. The CDR3 contains 13 residues.

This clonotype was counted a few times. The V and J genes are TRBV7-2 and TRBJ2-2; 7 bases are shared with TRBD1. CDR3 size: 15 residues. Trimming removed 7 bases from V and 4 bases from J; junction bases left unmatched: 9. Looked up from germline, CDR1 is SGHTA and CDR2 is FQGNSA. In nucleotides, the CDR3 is TGTGCCAGCACCCTAGGGGGCTCGGCCACCGGGGAGCTGTTTTTT. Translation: CASTLGGSATGELFF.

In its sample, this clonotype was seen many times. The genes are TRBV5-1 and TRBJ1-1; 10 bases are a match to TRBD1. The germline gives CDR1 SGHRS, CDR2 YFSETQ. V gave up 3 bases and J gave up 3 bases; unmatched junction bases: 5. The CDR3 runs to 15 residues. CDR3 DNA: TGCGCCAGCAGCTGGACAGGGGGAGTCGACACTGAAGCTTTCTTT. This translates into CASSWTGGVDTEAFF.